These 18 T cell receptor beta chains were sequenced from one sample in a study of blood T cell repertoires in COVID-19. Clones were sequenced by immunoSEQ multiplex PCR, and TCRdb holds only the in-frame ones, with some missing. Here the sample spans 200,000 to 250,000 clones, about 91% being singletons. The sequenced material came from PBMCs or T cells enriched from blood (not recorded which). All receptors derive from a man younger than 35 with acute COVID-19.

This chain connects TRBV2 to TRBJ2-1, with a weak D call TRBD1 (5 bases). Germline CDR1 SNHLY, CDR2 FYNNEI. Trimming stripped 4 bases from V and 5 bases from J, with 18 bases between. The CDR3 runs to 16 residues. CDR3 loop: CASSGQGRIYDNEQFF. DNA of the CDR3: TGTGCCAGCAGTGGCCAGGGAAGGATTTACGACAATGAGCAGTTCTTC.

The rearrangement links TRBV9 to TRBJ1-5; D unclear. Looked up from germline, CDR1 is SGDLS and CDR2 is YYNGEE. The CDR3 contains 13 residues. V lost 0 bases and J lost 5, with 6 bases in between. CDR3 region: CASSVEPDQPQHF. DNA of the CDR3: TGTGCCAGCAGCGTAGAGCCGGATCAGCCCCAGCATTTT.

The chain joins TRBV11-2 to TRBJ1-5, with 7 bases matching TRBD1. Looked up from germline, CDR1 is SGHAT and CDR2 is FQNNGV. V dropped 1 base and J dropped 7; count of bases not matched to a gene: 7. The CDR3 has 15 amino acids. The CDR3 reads CASSLAGDSYQPQHF. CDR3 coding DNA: TGTGCCAGCAGCTTAGCCGGGGACAGCTACCAGCCCCAGCATTTT.

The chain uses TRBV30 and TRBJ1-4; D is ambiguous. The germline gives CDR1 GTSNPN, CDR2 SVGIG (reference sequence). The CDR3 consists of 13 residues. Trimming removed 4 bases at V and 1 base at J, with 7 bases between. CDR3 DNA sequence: TGTGCCTGGACCCGAGAAACTAATGAAAAACTGTTTTTT. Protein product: CAWTRETNEKLFF.

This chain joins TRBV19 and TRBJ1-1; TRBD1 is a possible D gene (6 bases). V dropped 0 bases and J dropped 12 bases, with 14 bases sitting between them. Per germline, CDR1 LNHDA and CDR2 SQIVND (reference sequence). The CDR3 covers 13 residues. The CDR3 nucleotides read TGTGCCAGTAGTATAGATCTGTCAGGGGTAACTTTCTTT. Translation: CASSIDLSGVTFF.

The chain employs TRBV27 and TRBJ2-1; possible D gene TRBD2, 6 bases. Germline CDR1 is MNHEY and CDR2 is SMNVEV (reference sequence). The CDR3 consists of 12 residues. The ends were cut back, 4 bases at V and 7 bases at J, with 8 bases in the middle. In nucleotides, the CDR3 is TGTGCCAGCAGTTGGGGGGATAATGAGCAGTTCTTC. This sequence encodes CASSWGDNEQFF.

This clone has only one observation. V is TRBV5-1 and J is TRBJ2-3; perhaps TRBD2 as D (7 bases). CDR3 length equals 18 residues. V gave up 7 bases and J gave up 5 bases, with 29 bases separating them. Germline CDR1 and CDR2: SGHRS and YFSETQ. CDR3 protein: CASDTTATSREGGDTQYF. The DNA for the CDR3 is TGCGCCAGCGATACAACAGCGACTAGCCGAGAGGGGGGAGATACGCAGTATTTT.

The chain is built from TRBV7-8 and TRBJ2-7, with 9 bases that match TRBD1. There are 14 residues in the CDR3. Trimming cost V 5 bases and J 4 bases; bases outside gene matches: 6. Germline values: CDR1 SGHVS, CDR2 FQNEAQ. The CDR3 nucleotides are TGTGCCAGCAGCGCGTGGACAGGGGCTTACGAGCAGTACTTC. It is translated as CASSAWTGAYEQYF.

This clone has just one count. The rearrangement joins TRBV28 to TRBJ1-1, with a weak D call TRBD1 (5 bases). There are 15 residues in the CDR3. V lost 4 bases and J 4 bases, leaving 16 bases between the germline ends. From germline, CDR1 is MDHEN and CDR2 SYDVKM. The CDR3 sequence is CASSWGSQEGTEAFF. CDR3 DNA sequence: TGTGCCAGCAGTTGGGGGTCGCAGGAGGGCACTGAAGCTTTCTTT.

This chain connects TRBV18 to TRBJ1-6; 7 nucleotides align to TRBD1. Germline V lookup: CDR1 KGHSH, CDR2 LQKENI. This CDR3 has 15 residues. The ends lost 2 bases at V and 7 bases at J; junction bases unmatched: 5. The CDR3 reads CASSPSQGQNSPLHF. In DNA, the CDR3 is TGTGCCAGCTCACCATCACAGGGGCAGAATTCACCCCTCCACTTT.

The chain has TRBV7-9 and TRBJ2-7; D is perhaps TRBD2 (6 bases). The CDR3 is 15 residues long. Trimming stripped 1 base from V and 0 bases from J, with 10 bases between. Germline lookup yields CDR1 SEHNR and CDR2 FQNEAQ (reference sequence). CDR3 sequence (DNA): TGTGCCAGCAGCTTAGTGGCGGGACGCTCCTACGAGCAGTACTTC. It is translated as CASSLVAGRSYEQYF.

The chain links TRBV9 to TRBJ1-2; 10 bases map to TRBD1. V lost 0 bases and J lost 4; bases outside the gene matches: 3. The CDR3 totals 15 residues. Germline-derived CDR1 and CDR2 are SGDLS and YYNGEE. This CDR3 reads CASSVGGTGVYGYTF. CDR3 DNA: TGTGCCAGCAGCGTAGGAGGGACAGGGGTCTATGGCTACACCTTC. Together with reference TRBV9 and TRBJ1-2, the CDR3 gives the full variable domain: DSGVTQTPKHLITATGQRVTLRCSPRSGDLSVYWYQQSLDQGLQFLIQYYNGEERAKGNILERFSAQQFPDLHSELNLSSLELGDSALYFCASSVGGTGVYGYTFGSGTRLTVV.

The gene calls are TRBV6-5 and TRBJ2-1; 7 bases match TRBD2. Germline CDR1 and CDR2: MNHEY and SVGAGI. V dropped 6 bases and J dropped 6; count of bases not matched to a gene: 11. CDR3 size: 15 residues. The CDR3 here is CASSRTSEAFNEQFF. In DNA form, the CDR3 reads TGTGCCAGCAGCCGCACTAGCGAGGCCTTCAATGAGCAGTTCTTC.

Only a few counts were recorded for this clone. CDR3 amino acids: CASSIQINTEAFF. The CDR3 DNA sequence: TGTGCCAGTAGTATACAGATTAACACTGAAGCTTTCTTT. This chain links TRBV19 with TRBJ1-1, with unresolved D. CDR1 and CDR2 from the germline V gene are LNHDA and SQIVND (reference sequence). The CDR3 runs 13 residues. The germline V and J ends were trimmed by 2 bases and 2 bases, with 6 bases remaining between them.

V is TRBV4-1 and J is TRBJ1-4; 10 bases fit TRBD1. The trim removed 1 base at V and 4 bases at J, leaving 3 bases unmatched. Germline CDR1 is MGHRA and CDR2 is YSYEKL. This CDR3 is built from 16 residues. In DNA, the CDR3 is TGCGCCAGCAGCCAAGGACGGACAGGGGGTAATGAAAAACTGTTTTTT. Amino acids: CASSQGRTGGNEKLFF.

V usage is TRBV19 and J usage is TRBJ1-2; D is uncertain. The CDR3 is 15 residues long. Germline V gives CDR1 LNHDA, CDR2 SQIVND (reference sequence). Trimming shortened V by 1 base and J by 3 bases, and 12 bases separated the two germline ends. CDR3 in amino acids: CASSIVERKDYGYTF. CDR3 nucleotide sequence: TGTGCCAGTAGTATAGTTGAGAGGAAAGACTATGGCTACACCTTC.

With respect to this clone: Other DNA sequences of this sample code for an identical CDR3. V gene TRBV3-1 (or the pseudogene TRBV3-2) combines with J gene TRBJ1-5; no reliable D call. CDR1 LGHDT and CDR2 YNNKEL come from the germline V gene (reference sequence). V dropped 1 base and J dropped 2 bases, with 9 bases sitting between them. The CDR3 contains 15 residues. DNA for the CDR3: TGTGCCAGCAGCCAAGGGGCCACGGGCAATCAGCCCCAGCATTTT. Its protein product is CASSQGATGNQPQHF.

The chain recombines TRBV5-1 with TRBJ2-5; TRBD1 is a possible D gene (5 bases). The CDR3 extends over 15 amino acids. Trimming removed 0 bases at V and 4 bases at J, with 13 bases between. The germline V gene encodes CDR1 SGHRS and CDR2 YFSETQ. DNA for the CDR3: TGCGCCAGCAGCTTGGTGGCAGGGATGGGAGAGACCCAGTACTTC. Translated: CASSLVAGMGETQYF.